This T cell receptor (beta chain) was identified during a study of blood T cell repertoires in COVID-19. Study in general: Samples representing acute and convalescent COVID-19 were sourced from the United States, Italy and Spain. The analysed material was cDNA or gDNA that came from T cells, B-cell-depleted T cells, or PBMCs.

Per the original methods: Amplifying reference gene primers gave estimates of nucleated cell counts. Libraries were prepared by immunoSEQ multiplex PCR; TCRdb keeps only in-frame clonotypes and omits some of them. V, J and clone size derive from that table, while D and trimming were established from the DNA sequence. This sample has some 110,000 clones, with 65% to 90% found just once. From germline, CDR1 is MNHEY and CDR2 SVGAGI. Trimming cost V 0 bases and J 7 bases, with 10 bases left between them. This CDR3 is built from 15 residues. This receptor was taken from a man in his forties or fifties with acute or convalescent COVID-19. This chain connects TRBV6-5 to TRBJ1-6, with D possibly TRBD1 on 5 matching bases. Source material: peripheral blood. The CDR3 sequence is CASSYSVQANSPLHF. DNA for the CDR3: TGTGCCAGCAGTTACTCTGTACAGGCGAATTCACCCCTCCACTTT.